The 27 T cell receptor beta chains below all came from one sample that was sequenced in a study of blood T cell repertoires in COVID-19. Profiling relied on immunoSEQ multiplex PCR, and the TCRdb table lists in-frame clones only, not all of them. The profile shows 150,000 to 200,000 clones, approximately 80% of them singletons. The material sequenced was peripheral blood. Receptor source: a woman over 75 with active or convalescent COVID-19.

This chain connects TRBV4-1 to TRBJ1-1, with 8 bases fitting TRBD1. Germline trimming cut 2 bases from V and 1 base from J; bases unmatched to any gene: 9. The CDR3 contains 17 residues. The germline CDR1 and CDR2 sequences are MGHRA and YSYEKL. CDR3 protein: CASSQLGQGGKNTEAFF. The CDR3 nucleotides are TGCGCCAGCAGCCAATTAGGACAGGGAGGGAAGAACACTGAAGCTTTCTTT.

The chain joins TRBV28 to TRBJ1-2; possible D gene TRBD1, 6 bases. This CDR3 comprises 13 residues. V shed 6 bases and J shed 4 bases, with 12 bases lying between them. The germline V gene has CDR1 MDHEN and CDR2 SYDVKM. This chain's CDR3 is CASSTGQIYGYTF. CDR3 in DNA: TGTGCCAGCAGCACTGGACAGATCTATGGCTACACCTTC.

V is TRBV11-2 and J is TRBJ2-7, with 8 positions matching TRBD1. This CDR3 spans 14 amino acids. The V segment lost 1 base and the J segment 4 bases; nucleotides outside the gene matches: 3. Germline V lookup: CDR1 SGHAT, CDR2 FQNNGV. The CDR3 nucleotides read TGTGCCAGCAGCTTAGGGGACAGGTTGTACGAGCAGTACTTC. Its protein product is CASSLGDRLYEQYF. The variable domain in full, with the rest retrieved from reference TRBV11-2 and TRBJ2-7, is EAGVAQSPRYKIIEKRQSVAFWCNPISGHATLYWYQQILGQGPKLLIQFQNNGVVDDSQLPKDRFSAERLKGVDSTLKIQPAKLEDSAVYLCASSLGDRLYEQYFGPGTRLTVT.

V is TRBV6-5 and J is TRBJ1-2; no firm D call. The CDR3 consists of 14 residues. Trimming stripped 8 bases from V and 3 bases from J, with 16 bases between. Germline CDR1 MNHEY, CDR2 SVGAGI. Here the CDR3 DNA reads TGTGCCAGCCTCGGGGATCGTTTGGACTATGGCTACACCTTC. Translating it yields CASLGDRLDYGYTF.

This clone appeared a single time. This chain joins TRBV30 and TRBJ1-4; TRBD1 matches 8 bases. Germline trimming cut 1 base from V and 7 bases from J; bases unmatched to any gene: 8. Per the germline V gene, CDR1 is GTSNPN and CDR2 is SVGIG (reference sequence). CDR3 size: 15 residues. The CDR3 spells CAWSGDRGGGEKLFF. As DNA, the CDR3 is TGTGCCTGGAGTGGAGACAGGGGAGGGGGTGAAAAACTGTTTTTT.

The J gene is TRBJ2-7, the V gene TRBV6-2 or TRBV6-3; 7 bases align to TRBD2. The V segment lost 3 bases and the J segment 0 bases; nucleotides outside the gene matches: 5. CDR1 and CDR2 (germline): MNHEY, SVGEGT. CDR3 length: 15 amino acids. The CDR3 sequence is CASSYGPGGSYEQYF. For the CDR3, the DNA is TGTGCCAGCAGTTATGGACCGGGGGGCTCCTACGAGCAGTACTTC.

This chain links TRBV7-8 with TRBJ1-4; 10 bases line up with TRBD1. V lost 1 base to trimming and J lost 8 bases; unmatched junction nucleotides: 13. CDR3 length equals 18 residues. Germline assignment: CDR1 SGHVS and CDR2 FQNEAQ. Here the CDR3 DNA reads TGTGCCAGCAGCTTAGGGAGGAATGGGACAGGGGTTCGGGAAAAACTGTTTTTT. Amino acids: CASSLGRNGTGVREKLFF.

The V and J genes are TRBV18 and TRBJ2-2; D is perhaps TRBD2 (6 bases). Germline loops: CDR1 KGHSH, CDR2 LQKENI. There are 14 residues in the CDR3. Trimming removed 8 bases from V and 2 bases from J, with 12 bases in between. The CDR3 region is CASPVGLNTGELFF. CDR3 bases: TGTGCCAGCCCGGTGGGACTTAACACCGGGGAGCTGTTTTTT.

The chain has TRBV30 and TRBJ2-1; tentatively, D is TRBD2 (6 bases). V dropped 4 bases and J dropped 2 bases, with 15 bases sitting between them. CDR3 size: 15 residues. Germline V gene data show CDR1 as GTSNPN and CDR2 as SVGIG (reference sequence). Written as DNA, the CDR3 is TGTGCCTGGACCGTGGGACTTACCCCCTACAATGAGCAGTTCTTC. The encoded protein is CAWTVGLTPYNEQFF.

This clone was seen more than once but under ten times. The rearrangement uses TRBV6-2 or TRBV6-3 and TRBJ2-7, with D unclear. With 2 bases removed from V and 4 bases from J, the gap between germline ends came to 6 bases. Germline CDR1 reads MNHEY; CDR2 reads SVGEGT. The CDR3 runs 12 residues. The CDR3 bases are TGTGCCAGCAGTTACGGCCTTTACGAGCAGTACTTC. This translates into CASSYGLYEQYF.

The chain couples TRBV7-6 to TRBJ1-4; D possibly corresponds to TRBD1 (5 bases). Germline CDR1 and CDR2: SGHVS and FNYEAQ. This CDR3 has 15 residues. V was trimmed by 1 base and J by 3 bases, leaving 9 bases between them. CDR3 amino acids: CASSLGQLPNEKLFF. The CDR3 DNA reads TGTGCCAGCAGCTTAGGACAGTTACCTAATGAAAAACTGTTTTTT.

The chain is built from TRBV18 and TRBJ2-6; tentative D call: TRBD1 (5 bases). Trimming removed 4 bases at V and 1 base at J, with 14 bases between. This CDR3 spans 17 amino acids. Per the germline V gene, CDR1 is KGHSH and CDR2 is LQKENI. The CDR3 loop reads CASSLFLTDSGANVLTF. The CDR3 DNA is TGTGCCAGCTCACTCTTCCTGACAGATTCTGGGGCCAACGTCCTGACTTTC.

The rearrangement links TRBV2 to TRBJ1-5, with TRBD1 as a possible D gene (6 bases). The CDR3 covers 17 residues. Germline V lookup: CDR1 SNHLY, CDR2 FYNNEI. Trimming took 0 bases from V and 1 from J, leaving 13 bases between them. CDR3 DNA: TGTGCCAGCAGTGAAGCCCGACAGGTTTCGAGCAATCAGCCCCAGCATTTT. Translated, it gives CASSEARQVSSNQPQHF. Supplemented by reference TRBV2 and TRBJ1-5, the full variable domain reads EPEVTQTPSHQVTQMGQEVILRCVPISNHLYFYWYRQILGQKVEFLVSFYNNEISEKSEIFDDQFSVERPDGSNFTLKIRSTKLEDSAMYFCASSEARQVSSNQPQHFGDGTRLSIL.

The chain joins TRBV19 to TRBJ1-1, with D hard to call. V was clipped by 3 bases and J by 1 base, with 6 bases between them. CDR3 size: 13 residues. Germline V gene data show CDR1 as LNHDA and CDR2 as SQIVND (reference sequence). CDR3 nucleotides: TGTGCCAGTAGTATGGGCAGGAACACTGAAGCTTTCTTT. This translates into CASSMGRNTEAFF.

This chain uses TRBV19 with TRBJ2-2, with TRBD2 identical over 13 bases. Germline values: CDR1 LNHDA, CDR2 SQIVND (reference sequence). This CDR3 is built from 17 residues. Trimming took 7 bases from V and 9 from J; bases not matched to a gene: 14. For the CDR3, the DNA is TGTGCCAGTACCGCGACTAGCGGGGGGCGAACGATCCGGGAGCTGTTTTTT. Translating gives CASTATSGGRTIRELFF.

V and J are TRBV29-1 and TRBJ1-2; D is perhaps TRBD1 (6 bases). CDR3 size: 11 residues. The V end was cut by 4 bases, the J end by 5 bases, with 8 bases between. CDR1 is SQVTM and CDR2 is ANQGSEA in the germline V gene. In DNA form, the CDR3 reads TGCAGCGTTGGGGGGACATATGGCTACACCTTC. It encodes CSVGGTYGYTF.

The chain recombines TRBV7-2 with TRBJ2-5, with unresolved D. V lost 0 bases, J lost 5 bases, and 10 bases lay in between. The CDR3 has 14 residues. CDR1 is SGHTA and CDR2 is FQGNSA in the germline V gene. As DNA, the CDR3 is TGTGCCAGCAGCTTAGCGGGCAGGCCGGAGACCCAGTACTTC. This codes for CASSLAGRPETQYF.

The CDR3 DNA reads TGTGCCAGCAGCAGCCGGGACACCAGTAGCTACACCTTC. Translation gives CASSSRDTSSYTF. The chain recombines TRBV6-5 with TRBJ1-2; tentative D call: TRBD1 (6 bases). The CDR3 runs to 13 residues. Germline assignment: CDR1 MNHEY and CDR2 SVGAGI. The V and J ends lost 6 bases and 9 bases respectively, with 17 bases between them.

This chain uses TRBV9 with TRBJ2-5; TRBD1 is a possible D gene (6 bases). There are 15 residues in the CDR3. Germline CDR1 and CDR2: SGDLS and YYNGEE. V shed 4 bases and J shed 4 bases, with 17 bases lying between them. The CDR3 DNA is TGTGCCAGCAGCCCAGAAGGGGGACGGAGAGAGACCCAGTACTTC. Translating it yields CASSPEGGRRETQYF.

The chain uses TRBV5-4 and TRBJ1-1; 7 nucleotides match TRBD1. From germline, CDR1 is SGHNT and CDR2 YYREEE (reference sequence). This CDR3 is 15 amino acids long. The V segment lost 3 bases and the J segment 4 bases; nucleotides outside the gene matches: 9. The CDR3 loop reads CASSSSGQFSTEAFF. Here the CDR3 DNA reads TGTGCCAGCAGCTCCTCGGGACAGTTTAGCACTGAAGCTTTCTTT.

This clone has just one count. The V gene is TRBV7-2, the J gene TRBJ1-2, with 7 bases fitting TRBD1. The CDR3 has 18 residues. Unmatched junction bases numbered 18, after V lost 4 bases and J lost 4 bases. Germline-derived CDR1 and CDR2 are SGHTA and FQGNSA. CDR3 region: CASSSIGTANLRFYGYTF. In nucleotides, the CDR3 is TGTGCCAGCAGCTCAATCGGGACAGCTAATTTAAGATTCTATGGCTACACCTTC.

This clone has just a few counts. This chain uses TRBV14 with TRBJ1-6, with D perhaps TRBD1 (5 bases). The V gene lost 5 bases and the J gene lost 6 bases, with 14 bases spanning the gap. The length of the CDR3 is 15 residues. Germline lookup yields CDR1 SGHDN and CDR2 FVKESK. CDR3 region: CASSVQGRINSPLHF. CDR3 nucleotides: TGTGCCAGCAGCGTCCAGGGAAGAATTAATTCACCCCTCCACTTT.

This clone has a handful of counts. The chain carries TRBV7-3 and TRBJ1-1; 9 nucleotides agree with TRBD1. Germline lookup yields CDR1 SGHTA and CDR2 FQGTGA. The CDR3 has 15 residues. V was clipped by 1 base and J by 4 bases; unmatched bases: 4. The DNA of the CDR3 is TGTGCCAGCAGCTTAATCTGGGACAGGGCCACTGAAGCTTTCTTT. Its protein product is CASSLIWDRATEAFF.

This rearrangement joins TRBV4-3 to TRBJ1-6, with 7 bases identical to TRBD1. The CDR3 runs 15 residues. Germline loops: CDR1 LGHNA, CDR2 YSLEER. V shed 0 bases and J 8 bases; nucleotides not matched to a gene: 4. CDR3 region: CASSQDPDRDSPLHF. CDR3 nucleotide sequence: TGCGCCAGCAGCCAAGACCCTGACAGGGATTCACCCCTCCACTTT.

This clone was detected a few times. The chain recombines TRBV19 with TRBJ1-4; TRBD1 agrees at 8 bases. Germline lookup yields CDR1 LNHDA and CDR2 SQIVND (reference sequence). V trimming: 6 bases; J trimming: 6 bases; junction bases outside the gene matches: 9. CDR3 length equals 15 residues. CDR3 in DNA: TGTGCCAGTAGCGCCGGACAGGGCAGGTATGAAAAACTGTTTTTT. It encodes CASSAGQGRYEKLFF.

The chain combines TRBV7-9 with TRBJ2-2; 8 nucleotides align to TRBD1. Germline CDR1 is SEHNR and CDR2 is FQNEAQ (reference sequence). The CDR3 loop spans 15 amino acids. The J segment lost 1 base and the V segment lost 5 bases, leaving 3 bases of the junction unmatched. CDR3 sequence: CASSPDRGNTGELFF. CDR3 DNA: TGTGCCAGCAGCCCCGACAGGGGGAACACCGGGGAGCTGTTTTTT.

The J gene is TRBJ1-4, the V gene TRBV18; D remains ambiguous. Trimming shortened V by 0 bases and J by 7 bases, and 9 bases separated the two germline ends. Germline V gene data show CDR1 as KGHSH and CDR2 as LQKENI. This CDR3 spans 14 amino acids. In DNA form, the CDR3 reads TGTGCCAGCTCACCACCGTGGGCATCTGAAAAACTGTTTTTT. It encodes CASSPPWASEKLFF.